The rows below give T cell receptor beta chains drawn from one sample of a study of cytomegalovirus exposure and HLA in healthy donors. The repertoire was sequenced with immunoSEQ multiplex PCR; TCRdb's copy has only in-frame clones and lacks some. Here the sample spans under 200,000 clones, around four fifths being singletons. The sequenced material came from PBMCs. These receptors came from a woman in her forties or fifties in good health and CMV-seropositive. CDR3s include the opening cysteine and the closing phenylalanine or tryptophan. D genes are given only for firm matches. Some rows have no size entry. The others give once, few or many, or a class for an expanded clone.

once,TRBV7-3,TRBJ2-3,TRBD2,CASSSPHSVGSTGASGDTQYF,TGTGCCAGCAGCTCACCCCATTCGGTAGGGTCCACTGGGGCTAGCGGCGATACGCAGTATTTT
.,TRBV27,TRBJ1-5,.,CASRKQGARSAPQHF,TGTGCCAGCAGGAAACAGGGAGCCCGGTCCGCGCCCCAGCATTTT
.,TRBV9,TRBJ2-2,.,CASSVGGQNTGELFF,TGTGCCAGCAGCGTTGGTGGGCAGAACACCGGGGAGCTGTTTTTT
.,TRBV28,TRBJ1-2,TRBD1,CASPGDRGTPRYGYTF,TGTGCCAGCCCGGGGGACAGGGGGACCCCCCGTTATGGCTACACCTTC
.,TRBV5-1,TRBJ2-2,.,CASSLERGELFF,TGCGCCAGCAGCTTGGAGCGCGGGGAGCTGTTTTTT
once,TRBV6-4,TRBJ2-1,.,CASSDPGNGVYGQFF,TGTGCCAGCAGTGACCCCGGGAATGGCGTTTATGGGCAGTTCTTC
.,TRBV11-2,TRBJ2-5,.,CASSLVRNPKETQYF,TGTGCCAGCAGCTTAGTGAGGAACCCCAAGGAGACCCAGTACTTC
.,TRBV7-3,TRBJ2-3,TRBD1,CASSFWTGMGTDTQYF,TGTGCCAGCAGCTTTTGGACAGGCATGGGCACAGATACGCAGTATTTT
once,TRBV5-4,TRBJ1-1,.,CASSPVPTGNLMAFF,TGTGCCAGCAGCCCGGTTCCTACAGGGAATCTTATGGCTTTCTTT
.,TRBV11-2,TRBJ2-2,TRBD2,CASSRGASGSAAGELFF,TGTGCCAGCAGCCGAGGAGCTAGCGGGAGTGCCGCCGGGGAGCTGTTTTTT
few,TRBV7-2,TRBJ1-1,.,CASSLASGGNTEAFF,TGTGCCAGCAGCCTCGCCTCGGGGGGGAACACTGAAGCTTTCTTT
.,TRBV5-6,TRBJ2-2,TRBD1,CASSFTGGSAGELFF,TGTGCCAGCAGCTTTACAGGGGGTTCGGCCGGGGAGCTGTTTTTT
.,TRBV19,TRBJ2-7,.,CASSITRVHEQYF,TGTGCCAGTAGTATAACCAGGGTACACGAGCAGTACTTC
.,TRBV7-8,TRBJ2-1,TRBD1,CASSLRDRDNEQFF,TGTGCCAGCAGCTTACGGGACAGAGACAATGAGCAGTTCTTC
few,TRBV27,TRBJ2-2,.,CASSFRDPRGSGNTGELFF,TGTGCCAGCAGTTTTCGCGACCCACGAGGTAGCGGCAACACCGGGGAGCTGTTTTTT
.,TRBV2,TRBJ2-3,.,CASSEEGTDTQYF,TGTGCCAGCAGTGAAGAGGGGACAGATACGCAGTATTTT
.,TRBV5-4,TRBJ2-1,TRBD2,CASSLRTSGTPLNEQFF,TGTGCCAGCAGCTTGAGAACGAGCGGGACTCCCCTCAATGAGCAGTTCTTC
.,TRBV28,TRBJ1-5,.,CASSLPFMGADQPQHF,TGTGCCAGCAGTTTACCCTTTATGGGGGCGGATCAGCCCCAGCATTTT
once,TRBV19,TRBJ1-5,TRBD1,CASTPGRQGFGQPQHF,TGTGCCAGTACCCCGGGCAGACAGGGCTTCGGACAGCCCCAGCATTTT
.,TRBV5-1,TRBJ2-5,.,CASTTGTGGQETQYF,TGCGCCAGCACGACGGGGACTGGTGGGCAAGAGACCCAGTACTTC
few,TRBV7-2,TRBJ1-1,TRBD1,CASSLVVRTGVGTEAFF,TGTGCCAGCAGCTTAGTAGTTCGGACAGGGGTAGGCACTGAAGCTTTCTTT
few,TRBV4-3,TRBJ2-5,.,CASSQDLPRGGTQYF,TGCGCCAGCAGCCAAGACCTCCCCAGGGGTGGGACCCAGTACTTC
.,TRBV2,TRBJ2-1,.,CASSPRNEQFF,TGTGCCAGCAGTCCCCGCAATGAGCAGTTCTTC
.,TRBV2,TRBJ2-1,TRBD1,CASSGPRTGGIYNEQFF,TGTGCCAGCAGTGGTCCCCGGACAGGGGGTATCTACAATGAGCAGTTCTTC
.,TRBV15,TRBJ2-2,.,CATESMGRGAGELFF,TGTGCCACCGAATCGATGGGCAGGGGGGCCGGGGAGCTGTTTTTT
.,TRBV6-1,TRBJ1-2,TRBD1,CASSSDRGWDGYTF,TGTGCCAGCAGCTCCGACAGGGGGTGGGATGGCTACACCTTC
once,TRBV28,TRBJ2-7,.,CASEDSSYEQYF,TGTGCCAGCGAGGACAGCTCCTACGAGCAGTACTTC
few,TRBV11-3,TRBJ2-2,.,CASSSQTNTGELFF,TGTGCCAGCAGCTCCCAGACGAACACCGGGGAGCTGTTTTTT
.,TRBV28,TRBJ2-7,TRBD1,CASRTGQAKGGLPYEQYF,TGTGCCAGCAGGACGGGACAGGCTAAAGGGGGGCTCCCTTACGAGCAGTACTTC
.,TRBV6-6,TRBJ1-2,.,CASSWVKGRREGYTF,TGTGCCAGCAGTTGGGTGAAGGGGCGGCGGGAAGGCTACACCTTC
.,TRBV29-1,TRBJ1-2,TRBD1,CSAATGLGGYTF,TGCAGCGCCGCGACAGGGCTAGGAGGCTACACCTTC
.,TRBV7-2,TRBJ2-7,.,CASSLDRGELYEQYF,TGTGCCAGCAGCTTGGACCGGGGTGAGCTCTACGAGCAGTACTTC
.,TRBV18,TRBJ2-2,.,CASSPAVTGELFF,TGTGCCAGCTCACCGGCGGTCACCGGGGAGCTGTTTTTT
.,TRBV7-2,TRBJ1-5,TRBD1,CASSPTGGWGQPQHF,TGTGCCAGCAGCCCAACAGGGGGCTGGGGACAGCCCCAGCATTTT
.,TRBV7-9,TRBJ2-5,TRBD2,CASSPILAGYETQYF,TGTGCCAGCAGTCCAATCCTAGCGGGGTACGAGACCCAGTACTTC
.,TRBV5-4,TRBJ1-5,.,CASSRGGPGMQSAQHF,TGTGCCAGCAGCCGCGGCGGGCCCGGGATGCAATCGGCCCAGCATTTT
.,TRBV7-9,TRBJ2-7,.,CASSPTGRGYEQYF,TGTGCCAGCAGCCCAACAGGGCGCGGATACGAGCAGTACTTC
.,TRBV7-2,TRBJ1-1,.,CASSLAGGSTEAFF,TGTGCCAGCAGCTTAGCAGGAGGCAGCACTGAAGCTTTCTTT
once,TRBV29-1,TRBJ2-3,.,CSEFSARTDTQYF,TGCAGCGAATTTAGCGCCCGCACAGATACGCAGTATTTT
.,TRBV5-3,TRBJ1-5,TRBD1,CARSLTGNSNQPQHF,TGTGCCAGAAGCCTGACAGGGAATAGCAATCAGCCCCAGCATTTT
.,TRBV4-1,TRBJ2-3,TRBD2,CASSRLRTSGGDTQYF,TGCGCCAGCAGCCGCCTTAGGACTAGCGGGGGGGATACGCAGTATTTT
.,TRBV2,TRBJ2-7,.,CASSGVYEQYF,TGTGCCAGCAGTGGAGTTTACGAGCAGTACTTC
.,TRBV4-2,TRBJ1-4,.,CASSQVPGEKLFF,TGTGCCAGCAGCCAAGTTCCCGGGGAAAAACTGTTTTTT
few,TRBV15,TRBJ2-2,.,CATSRDHGGTGELFF,TGTGCCACCAGCAGAGATCACGGCGGGACCGGGGAGCTGTTTTTT
.,TRBV27,TRBJ1-4,.,CASSLYTSTEEKLFF,TGTGCCAGCAGTTTATATACTTCGACAGAAGAAAAACTGTTTTTT
.,TRBV7-9,TRBJ2-1,TRBD1,CASSYYLSSGGAGEQFF,TGTGCCAGCAGCTATTACCTATCATCAGGGGGCGCAGGGGAGCAGTTCTTC
.,TRBV15,TRBJ1-5,TRBD1,CATSRAGQAGQPQHF,TGTGCCACCAGCAGAGCAGGACAGGCGGGTCAGCCCCAGCATTTT
.,TRBV9,TRBJ2-3,.,CASSLRSSDTQYF,TGTGCCAGCAGCCTACGATCTTCAGATACGCAGTATTTT
.,TRBV28,TRBJ1-6,.,CASRNQGPGSPLHF,TGTGCCAGCAGAAACCAGGGTCCGGGTTCACCCCTCCACTTT
.,TRBV10-3,TRBJ1-2,TRBD1,CAIGQGAGYGYTF,TGTGCCATAGGACAGGGTGCGGGCTATGGCTACACCTTC
.,TRBV4-2,TRBJ1-1,.,CASSLTRQFMNTEAFF,TGTGCCAGCAGCCTCACGAGACAGTTCATGAACACTGAAGCTTTCTTT
few,TRBV9,TRBJ1-1,.,CASSVGTDTNTEAFF,TGTGCCAGCAGCGTAGGAACAGATACGAACACTGAAGCTTTCTTT
.,TRBV5-4,TRBJ1-1,.,CASSLGEGELNTEAFF,TGTGCCAGCAGCTTGGGAGAGGGGGAGTTGAACACTGAAGCTTTCTTT
.,TRBV10-3,TRBJ1-5,TRBD1,CAISESQGTGGRGNQPQHF,TGTGCCATCAGTGAGTCGCAGGGGACAGGGGGCCGGGGCAATCAGCCCCAGCATTTT
.,TRBV5-8,TRBJ1-5,.,CASSRGSLSNQPQHF,TGTGCCAGCAGCCGCGGGAGCCTTAGCAATCAGCCCCAGCATTTT
.,TRBV4-3,TRBJ1-3,.,CASSQDPQVRAGNTIYF,TGCGCCAGCAGCCAAGATCCACAAGTCCGGGCTGGAAACACCATATATTTT
.,TRBV28,TRBJ1-1,.,CASSFGGRTEAFF,TGTGCCAGCAGTTTCGGGGGACGGACTGAAGCTTTCTTT